These 23 T cell receptor beta chains originate from one sample sequenced in a study of CD8+CD57+ T cells in acquired aplastic anemia. Those patients picked for sequencing had displayed CD8+CD57+ cell expansion on flow cytometry. The template used for profiling TCR beta VDJ and CDR3 was genomic DNA. MiXCR was run by TCRdb on the reads, yielding one entry per CDR3 protein. Seen here are around 500,000 distinct CDR3 sequences, 25% to 40% observed once, and the top ten hold 0.75% to 0.95%. The sample consisted of sorted CD4+, CD8+, or CD8+CD57+ T cells (not recorded which) from PBMCs. These receptors were taken from a human donor with aplastic anemia.

Concerning this clonotype itself: This likely comes from a read error, as the CDR3 has no conserved phenylalanine or tryptophan at its end. The rearrangement links TRBV4-2 to TRBJ1-2; TRBD1 matches 8 bases. Germline V gene data show CDR1 as LGHNA and CDR2 as YNFKEQ. CDR3 length equals 14 residues. V shed 2 bases, J shed 11 bases, and the junction held 10 bases outside the gene matches. The CDR3 region has the DNA TGTGCCAGCAGCCAACCCACAGGGGGAGTAGGGTACACCCTC. Translated: CASSQPTGGVGYTL.

Comments on this clonotype: The junction does not match germline at one end; this may be a read error. The chain is built from TRBV20-1 and TRBJ2-1; 11 bases map to TRBD2. CDR3 size: 17 residues. Germline V gene data show CDR1 as DFQATT and CDR2 as SNEGSKA (reference sequence). As DNA, the CDR3 is TGCAGTGCTAGAAAGGCTAGCGGGGGGACTACTTACAAGGAGCAGTTCTTC. The encoded protein is CSARKASGGTTYKEQFF.

This clonotype showed up just a few times. The chain combines TRBV6-5 with TRBJ2-1; D gene ambiguous. V was clipped by 4 bases and J by 7 bases, with 8 bases between them. This CDR3 comprises 12 residues. Per the germline V gene, CDR1 is MNHEY and CDR2 is SVGAGI. The CDR3 sequence is CASSWPLNEQFF. The CDR3 region has the DNA TGTGCCAGCAGTTGGCCTTTGAATGAGCAGTTCTTC.

The rearrangement uses TRBV15 and TRBJ2-1, with 9 bases matching TRBD1. J was trimmed by 7 bases and V by 3 bases; bases with no gene match: 1. Germline V CDR1 and CDR2: LNHNV, YYDKDF (reference sequence). This CDR3 is 13 amino acids long. CDR3 DNA sequence: TGTGCCACCAGCAGTGACAGGGGGAATGAGCAGTTCTTC. It specifies CATSSDRGNEQFF.

The V and J genes are TRBV5-4 and TRBJ1-1, with D uncertain. V was cut by 2 bases and J by 5 bases, with 10 bases left in between. The CDR3 contains 13 residues. Germline values: CDR1 SGHNT, CDR2 YYREEE (reference sequence). The CDR3 DNA follows: TGTGCCAGCAGCTTTGGGGATACGACTGAAGCTTTCTTT. Protein: CASSFGDTTEAFF.

The chain is built from TRBV5-6 and TRBJ1-2; tentatively, D is TRBD1 (6 bases). Germline values: CDR1 SGHDT, CDR2 YYEEEE. The CDR3 sequence is 15 residues long. With 1 base removed from V and 2 bases from J, the gap between germline ends came to 12 bases. The CDR3 DNA sequence: TGTGCCAGCAGCTTGTCGGGGGGCAAGAACTATGGCTACACCTTC. The encoded protein is CASSLSGGKNYGYTF.

The table lists this clonotype with many counts. The chain carries TRBV5-1 and TRBJ1-2; TRBD1 aligns across 8 bases. From germline, CDR1 is SGHRS and CDR2 YFSETQ. J was trimmed by 3 bases and V by 3 bases; bases with no gene match: 7. The CDR3 extends over 15 amino acids. The CDR3 DNA is TGCGCCAGCAGCTCAGGACAGGGAGGTCACTATGGCTACACCTTC. This sequence encodes CASSSGQGGHYGYTF. Complete variable domain (other parts from reference TRBV5-1 and TRBJ1-2): KAGVTQTPRYLIKTRGQQVTLSCSPISGHRSVSWYQQTPGQGLQFLFEYFSETQRNKGNFPGRFSGRQFSNSRSEMNVSTLELGDSALYLCASSSGQGGHYGYTFGSGTRLTVV.

This clonotype was observed at least ten times. The V call is TRBV20-1, the J call TRBJ1-5; no firm D call. The CDR3 has 17 residues. Germline V CDR1 and CDR2: DFQATT, SNEGSKA (reference sequence). The ends were cut back, 3 bases at V and 2 bases at J, with 20 bases in the middle. The CDR3 DNA sequence: TGCAGTGCTAGCACCAGCACCCGGCCGTTGGGCAATCAGCCCCAGCATTTT. This translates into CSASTSTRPLGNQPQHF.

This clonotype was detected only a few times. Given a much more abundant clone one base away, this may be a read error. The V call is TRBV2, the J call TRBJ1-1; TRBD1 is a possible D gene (5 bases). V gave up 6 bases and J gave up 2 bases, with 10 bases separating them. CDR1 and CDR2 (germline): SNHLY, FYNNEI. CDR3 size: 13 residues. CDR3 bases: TGTGCCAGCAGCAGACAGAGCAACACTGAAGCTTTCTTT. As protein: CASSRQSNTEAFF.

The chain recombines TRBV3-1 with TRBJ1-1, with 7 bases identical to TRBD1. The V and J ends lost 0 bases and 1 base, in that order; junction bases with no gene match: 5. The CDR3 contains 16 residues. The germline gives CDR1 LGHDT, CDR2 YNNKEL (reference sequence). The CDR3 bases are TGTGCCAGCAGCCAAGAGATAGGGGGCACGAACACTGAAGCTTTCTTT. The encoded protein is CASSQEIGGTNTEAFF.

This rearrangement joins TRBV20-1 to TRBJ2-1; D is possibly TRBD1 (6 bases). The CDR3 length is 15 residues. The germline V gene encodes CDR1 DFQATT and CDR2 SNEGSKA (reference sequence). Trimming removed 3 bases from V and 5 bases from J, with 17 bases in between. The CDR3 loop reads CSASSLPEGDNEQFF. In DNA, the CDR3 is TGCAGTGCTAGCTCGCTGCCTGAGGGGGACAATGAGCAGTTCTTC.

In this sample, this clonotype turned up many times. The rearrangement joins TRBV25-1 to TRBJ1-1; D is uncertain. The CDR3 sequence is 15 residues long. Trimming cost V 1 base and J 0 bases, with 9 bases left between them. Germline V CDR1 and CDR2: MGHDK, SYGVNS. The CDR3 reads CASSESKGMNTEAFF. The CDR3, as DNA: TGTGCCAGCAGTGAATCGAAGGGCATGAACACTGAAGCTTTCTTT.

This chain connects TRBV4-3 to TRBJ2-3; D is ambiguous. V was clipped by 0 bases and J by 2 bases, with 12 bases between them. Per germline, CDR1 LGHNA and CDR2 YSLEER. This CDR3 spans 16 amino acids. The CDR3 loop reads CASSQDSGVTTDTQYF. CDR3 nucleotide sequence: TGCGCCAGCAGCCAAGATAGTGGGGTGACCACAGATACGCAGTATTTT.

The chain has TRBV7-2 and TRBJ2-3; perhaps D is TRBD1 or TRBD2 (5 bases each). This CDR3 contains 15 residues. Germline-derived CDR1 and CDR2 are SGHTA and FQGNSA. The V and J ends lost 0 bases and 2 bases respectively, with 9 bases between them. The CDR3 DNA reads TGTGCCAGCAGCTTAGCGGGGGTAGACACAGATACGCAGTATTTT. This encodes CASSLAGVDTDTQYF.

The V call is TRBV20-1, the J call TRBJ2-5; weak D call: TRBD1 (5 bases). In germline, CDR1 is DFQATT, CDR2 SNEGSKA (reference sequence). The V and J ends lost 6 bases and 1 base respectively, with 21 bases between them. The length of the CDR3 is 16 residues. The CDR3 region is CSALGFDRTTQETQYF. In nucleotides, the CDR3 is TGCAGTGCCCTGGGATTCGACAGAACCACCCAAGAGACCCAGTACTTC.

This clonotype has a count of ten or more. The CDR3 coding sequence is TGTGCCAGCAGTCATAATCAGCCCCAGCATTTT. Translating gives CASSHNQPQHF. J is TRBJ1-5 and V is TRBV6-1; D is undetermined. Trimming took off 5 bases at V and 4 bases at J, with 3 bases between the two ends. The CDR3 runs to 11 residues. The V gene's germline CDR1 is MNHNS and CDR2 SASEGT.

The V and J genes are TRBV24-1 and TRBJ1-3, with D hard to call. This CDR3 contains 11 residues. Germline V CDR1 and CDR2: KGHDR, SFDVKD. V gave up 3 bases and J gave up 7 bases, with 3 bases separating them. Here the CDR3 reads CATSDLNTIYF. Written as DNA, the CDR3 is TGTGCCACCAGTGATCTGAACACCATATATTTT.

As for this clonotype: Possible read error: a much larger clone is one base away. The chain couples TRBV7-2 to TRBJ2-2; D is perhaps TRBD2 (6 bases). Germline CDR1 is SGHTA and CDR2 is FQGNSA. This CDR3 is built from 12 residues. The CDR3 loop is CASSVVAGGLFF. In DNA form, the CDR3 reads TGTGCCAGCAGCGTGGTGGCCGGGGGGCTGTTTTTT.

Remarks on this clonotype: Given a much more abundant clone one base away, this may be a read error. The V gene is TRBV9, the J gene TRBJ1-2; possibly TRBD1 for D (6 bases). CDR1 and CDR2 from the germline V gene are SGDLS and YYNGEE. V was clipped by 0 bases and J by 3 bases, with 12 bases between them. The CDR3 spans 15 residues. In DNA form, the CDR3 reads TGTGCCAGCAGCGTAGCTACAGGGTGGGACTATGGCTACACCTTC. Amino acids: CASSVATGWDYGYTF.

This clonotype was found a few times. The chain combines TRBV20-1 with TRBJ1-4, with 7 bases aligning to TRBD1. This CDR3 has 14 amino acids. From germline, CDR1 is DFQATT and CDR2 SNEGSKA (reference sequence). Unmatched junction bases numbered 9, after V lost 3 bases and J lost 8 bases. CDR3 sequence (DNA): TGCAGTGCTAGGTTTCAGGGGGAGGGCGAAAAACTGTTTTTT. This encodes CSARFQGEGEKLFF.

This clonotype was seen a handful of times. This chain joins TRBV5-1 and TRBJ1-2, with D hard to call. Germline CDR1 and CDR2: SGHRS and YFSETQ. Trimming took 0 bases from V and 4 from J, leaving 13 bases between them. This CDR3 is built from 15 residues. CDR3 sequence reads: CASSLAAHTSYGYTF. The DNA of the CDR3 is TGCGCCAGCAGCTTGGCTGCTCACACATCCTATGGCTACACCTTC.

This clonotype was recorded many times. The chain carries TRBV29-1 and TRBJ2-6; D gene ambiguous. CDR3 length: 16 amino acids. Germline V gene data show CDR1 as SQVTM and CDR2 as ANQGSEA. V was clipped by 2 bases and J by 0 bases, with 11 bases between them. The CDR3 DNA is TGCAGCGTTGAATCCGCACCTTACTCTGGGGCCAACGTCCTGACTTTC. Protein product: CSVESAPYSGANVLTF.

This clonotype came up many times. The chain combines TRBV9 with TRBJ1-2; 9 bases are a match to TRBD1. Losses at the gene ends were 3 bases for V and 10 bases for J; bases not matched to a gene: 4. Germline V gene data show CDR1 as SGDLS and CDR2 as YYNGEE. The CDR3 has 12 amino acids. The CDR3 DNA is TGTGCCAGCAGCGGGGACAGGGAGCTCTACACCTTC. It is translated as CASSGDRELYTF.